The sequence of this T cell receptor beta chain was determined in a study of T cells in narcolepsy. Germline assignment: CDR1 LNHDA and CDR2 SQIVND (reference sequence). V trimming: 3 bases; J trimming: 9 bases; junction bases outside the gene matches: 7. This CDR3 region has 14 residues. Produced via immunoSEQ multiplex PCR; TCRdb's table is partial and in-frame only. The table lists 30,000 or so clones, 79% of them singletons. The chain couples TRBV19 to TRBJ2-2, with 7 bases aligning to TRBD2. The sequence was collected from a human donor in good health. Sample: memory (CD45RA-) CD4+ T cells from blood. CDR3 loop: CASSMREWGRELFF. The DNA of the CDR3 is TGTGCCAGTAGTATGCGGGAGTGGGGCCGGGAGCTGTTTTTT. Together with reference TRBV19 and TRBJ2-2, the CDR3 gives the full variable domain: DGGITQSPKYLFRKEGQNVTLSCEQNLNHDAMYWYRQDPGQGLRLIYYSQIVNDFQKGDIAEGYSVSREKKESFPLTVTSAQKNPTAFYLCASSMREWGRELFFGEGSRLTVL.